The source of this TCR beta chain is a study of OX40 agonist ivuxolimab in advanced cancers. Study at large: Ivuxolimab, an agonistic anti-OX40 (CD134) antibody, was given to patients. Overall study findings and caveats: Individuals who were partial responders at 0.1-3.0 mg/kg had clonal expansion that ranked among the lowest. At 0.1 to 3.0 mg/kg and by week 6, CD4+ and CD8+ T cells in the blood had expanded clonally.

The CDR3 length is 14 residues. Germline V gives CDR1 SEHNR, CDR2 FQNEAQ (reference sequence). V lost 1 base, J lost 1 base, and 7 bases lay in between. Generated by immunoSEQ multiplex PCR, the TCRdb table keeps only in-frame clones and is missing some. The sample lists tens of thousands of clones, about 80% seen once, with under 7% in the top ten. With regard to this clone: The antigen is undetermined.

This receptor was identified in an adult with an advanced solid tumor such as melanoma, head and neck, liver or kidney cancer. The gene calls are TRBV7-9 and TRBJ1-1; D may be TRBD1 (5 bases). Sequencing was performed on CD4+ or CD8+ T cells sorted from blood, taken in a trial of the OX40 agonist ivuxolimab. The CDR3 bases are TGTGCCAGCAGCTTAGGGACACCGAACACTGAAGCTTTCTTT. Amino acid sequence: CASSLGTPNTEAFF.